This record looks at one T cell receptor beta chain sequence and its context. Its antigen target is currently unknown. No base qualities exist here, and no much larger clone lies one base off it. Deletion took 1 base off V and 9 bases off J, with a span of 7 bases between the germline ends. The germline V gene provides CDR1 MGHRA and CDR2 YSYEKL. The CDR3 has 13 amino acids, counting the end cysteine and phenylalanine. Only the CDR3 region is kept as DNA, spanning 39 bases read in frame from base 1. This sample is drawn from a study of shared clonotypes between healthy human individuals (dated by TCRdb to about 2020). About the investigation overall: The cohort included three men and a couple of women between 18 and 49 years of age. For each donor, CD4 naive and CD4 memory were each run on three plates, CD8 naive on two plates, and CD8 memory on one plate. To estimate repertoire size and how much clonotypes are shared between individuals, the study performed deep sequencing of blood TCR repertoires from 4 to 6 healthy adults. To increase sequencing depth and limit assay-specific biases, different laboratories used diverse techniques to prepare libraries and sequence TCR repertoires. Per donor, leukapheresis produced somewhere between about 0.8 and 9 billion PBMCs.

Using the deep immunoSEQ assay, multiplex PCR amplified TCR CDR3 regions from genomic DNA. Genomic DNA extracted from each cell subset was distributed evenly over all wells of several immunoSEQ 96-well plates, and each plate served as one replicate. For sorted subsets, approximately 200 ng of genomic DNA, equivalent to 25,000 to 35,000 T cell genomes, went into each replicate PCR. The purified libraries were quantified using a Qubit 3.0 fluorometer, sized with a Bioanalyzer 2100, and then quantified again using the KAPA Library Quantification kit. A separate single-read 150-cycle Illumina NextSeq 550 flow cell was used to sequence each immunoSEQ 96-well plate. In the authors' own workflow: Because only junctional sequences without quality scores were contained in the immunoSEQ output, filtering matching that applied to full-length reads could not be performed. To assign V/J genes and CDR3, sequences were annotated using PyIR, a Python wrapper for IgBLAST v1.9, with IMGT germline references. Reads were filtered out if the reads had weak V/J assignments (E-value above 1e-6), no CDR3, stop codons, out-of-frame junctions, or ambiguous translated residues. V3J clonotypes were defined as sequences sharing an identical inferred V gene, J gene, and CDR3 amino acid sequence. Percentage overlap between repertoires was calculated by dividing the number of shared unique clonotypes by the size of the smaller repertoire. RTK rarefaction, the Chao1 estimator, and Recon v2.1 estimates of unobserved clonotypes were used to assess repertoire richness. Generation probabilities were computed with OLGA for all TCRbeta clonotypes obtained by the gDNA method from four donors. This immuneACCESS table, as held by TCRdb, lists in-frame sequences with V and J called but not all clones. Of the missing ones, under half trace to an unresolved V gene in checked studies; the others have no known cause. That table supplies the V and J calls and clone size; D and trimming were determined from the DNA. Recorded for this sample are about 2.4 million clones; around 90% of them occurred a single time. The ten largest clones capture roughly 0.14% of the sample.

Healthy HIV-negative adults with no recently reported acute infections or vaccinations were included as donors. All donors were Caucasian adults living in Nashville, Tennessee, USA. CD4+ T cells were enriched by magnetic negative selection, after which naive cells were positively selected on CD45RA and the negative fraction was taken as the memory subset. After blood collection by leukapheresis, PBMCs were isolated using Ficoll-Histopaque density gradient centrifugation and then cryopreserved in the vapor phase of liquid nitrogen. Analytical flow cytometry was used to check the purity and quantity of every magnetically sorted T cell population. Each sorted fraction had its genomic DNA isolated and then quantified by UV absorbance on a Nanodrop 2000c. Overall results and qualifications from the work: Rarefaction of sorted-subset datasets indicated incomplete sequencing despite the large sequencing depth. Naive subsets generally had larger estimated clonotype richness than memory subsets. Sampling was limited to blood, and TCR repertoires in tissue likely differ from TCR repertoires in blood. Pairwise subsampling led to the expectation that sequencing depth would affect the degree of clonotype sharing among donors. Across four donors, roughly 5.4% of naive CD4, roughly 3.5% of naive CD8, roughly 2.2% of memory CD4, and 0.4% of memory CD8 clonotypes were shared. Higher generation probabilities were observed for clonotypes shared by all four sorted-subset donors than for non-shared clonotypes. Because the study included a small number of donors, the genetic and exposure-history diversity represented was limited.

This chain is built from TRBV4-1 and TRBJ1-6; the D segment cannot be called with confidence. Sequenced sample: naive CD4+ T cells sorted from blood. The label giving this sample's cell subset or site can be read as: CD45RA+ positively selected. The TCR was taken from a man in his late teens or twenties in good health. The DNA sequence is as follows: TGCGCCAGCAGCCAAGTTTTTGGTTCACCCCTCCACTTT. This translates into CASSQVFGSPLHF.